Listed here are 6 T cell receptor beta chains from one sample, sequenced in a study of technical replicates of blood from four donors. Some clones are missing from TCRdb's copy, which holds only in-frame ones; the method was immunoSEQ multiplex PCR. Of approximately 70,000 clones in the sample, around 90% were seen once. Specimen: T cells isolated from PBMCs. These receptors originate from a human donor in good health.

V and J are TRBV5-4 and TRBJ2-1; 9 bases line up with TRBD2. The germline CDR1 and CDR2 sequences are SGHNT and YYREEE (reference sequence). With V trimmed by 4 bases and J by 4 bases, 9 bases remained unmatched. The CDR3 runs to 16 residues. Here the CDR3 reads CASSTLAGSGYNEQFF. The CDR3 nucleotides read TGTGCCAGCAGCACCCTAGCGGGATCGGGATACAATGAGCAGTTCTTC.

The genes are TRBV28 and TRBJ2-3; D may be TRBD1 (5 bases). V lost 5 bases and J 2 bases, leaving 14 bases between the germline ends. In germline, CDR1 is MDHEN, CDR2 SYDVKM. The CDR3 runs to 15 residues. CDR3 amino acids: CASSHETEITDTQYF. DNA for the CDR3: TGTGCCAGCAGTCATGAGACAGAAATCACAGATACGCAGTATTTT.

V usage is TRBV18 and J usage is TRBJ1-1; 7 nucleotides agree with TRBD1. The CDR3 runs 14 residues. Germline V CDR1 and CDR2: KGHSH, LQKENI. With 2 bases clipped from V and 2 bases from J, the junction kept 2 bases outside the gene matches. The CDR3 sequence: CASSPRDRNTEAFF. The CDR3 coding sequence is TGTGCCAGCTCACCAAGGGACAGAAACACTGAAGCTTTCTTT. Drawing the rest from reference TRBV18 and TRBJ1-1, the complete variable domain is NAGVMQNPRHLVRRRGQEARLRCSPMKGHSHVYWYRQLPEEGLKFMVYLQKENIIDESGMPKERFSAEFPKEGPSILRIQQVVRGDSAAYFCASSPRDRNTEAFFGQGTRLTVV.

The genes are TRBV2 and TRBJ2-3; TRBD2 matches at 12 bases. J gave up 4 bases and V 9 bases, and 5 bases lay outside the gene matches. The CDR3 has 14 amino acids. Germline CDR1 reads SNHLY; CDR2 reads FYNNEI. DNA for the CDR3: TGTGCCAGTGAGGGACTAGCGGGTTCAGATACGCAGTATTTT. Protein sequence: CASEGLAGSDTQYF.

The chain uses TRBV29-1 and TRBJ1-1; 8 bases are a match to TRBD1. This CDR3 is built from 12 residues. The trim removed 6 bases at V and 8 bases at J, leaving 8 bases unmatched. Per germline, CDR1 SQVTM and CDR2 ANQGSEA. CDR3 protein: CSVTGTGREAFF. CDR3 sequence (DNA): TGCAGCGTGACAGGGACAGGACGGGAAGCTTTCTTT.

This chain links TRBV11-2 with TRBJ2-2, with 7 bases aligning to TRBD2. The CDR3 loop spans 14 amino acids. V was clipped by 5 bases and J by 2 bases; unmatched bases: 2. Germline CDR1 reads SGHAT; CDR2 reads FQNNGV. Here the CDR3 reads CASSLAVNTGELFF. The CDR3, as DNA: TGTGCCAGCAGCCTAGCGGTAAACACCGGGGAGCTGTTTTTT.